A selection of T cell receptor beta chains follows, all from one sample in a study of cytomegalovirus exposure and HLA in healthy donors. Produced via immunoSEQ multiplex PCR; TCRdb's table is partial and in-frame only. Altogether roughly 100,000 clones are present, roughly 78% being singletons, with the ten largest covering roughly 1.9%. The sequenced sample was PBMCs. The source is a woman aged 40 to 55 in good health and CMV-seronegative. CDR3s include the opening cysteine and the closing phenylalanine or tryptophan. Each record gives: D gene, V gene, clone size, J gene, CDR3 protein, CDR3 DNA. A D gene is named only where the DNA matches it firmly. Clone size appears in some rows only: once, few, many, or a class for an expanded clone.

>-|TRBV28|-|TRBJ2-5
CASSFQAETQYF
TGTGCCAGCAGTTTCCAGGCGGAGACCCAGTACTTC
>TRBD1|TRBV7-9|-|TRBJ2-5
CASSQDRGPIQETQYF
TGTGCCAGCAGCCAGGACAGGGGACCCATACAAGAGACCCAGTACTTC
>-|TRBV7-2|-|TRBJ1-4
CASSPSQTLSGEKLFF
TGTGCCAGCAGCCCCTCTCAGACCCTTTCGGGAGAAAAACTGTTTTTT
>-|TRBV28|-|TRBJ2-1
CASSYGLPSYNEQFF
TGTGCCAGCAGTTACGGACTTCCCTCCTACAATGAGCAGTTCTTC
>-|TRBV7-9|-|TRBJ2-2
CSSSLFGRGMNTGELFF
TGTTCCAGCAGCTTATTCGGCAGGGGTATGAACACCGGGGAGCTGTTTTTT
>-|TRBV9|-|TRBJ1-1
CASSVGPGNTEAFF
TGTGCCAGCAGCGTAGGTCCAGGGAACACTGAAGCTTTCTTT
>-|TRBV7-9|-|TRBJ2-1
CASSLGGVSSYNEQFF
TGTGCCAGCAGCTTAGGAGGAGTGAGCTCCTACAATGAGCAGTTCTTC
>TRBD2|TRBV4-3|once|TRBJ2-1
CASSQGLAGSYNEQFF
TGCGCCAGCAGCCAAGGACTAGCAGGATCCTACAATGAGCAGTTCTTC
>TRBD1|TRBV6-1|few|TRBJ2-7
CASSTGGRSYEQYF
TGTGCCAGCAGCACAGGGGGTAGGTCCTACGAGCAGTACTTC
>-|TRBV28|few|TRBJ2-7
CASSPPGDEQYF
TGTGCCAGCAGTCCCCCGGGGGACGAGCAGTACTTC
>TRBD2|TRBV29-1|-|TRBJ2-1
CSAKGLAGWNEQFF
TGCAGCGCTAAGGGACTAGCGGGTTGGAATGAGCAGTTCTTC
>TRBD2|TRBV5-4|-|TRBJ2-2
CASSLGPGTTNGELFF
TGTGCCAGCAGCTTGGGCCCCGGGACTACCAACGGGGAGCTGTTTTTT
>TRBD2|TRBV28|-|TRBJ2-1
CASSSTPGLAGHEQFF
TGTGCCAGCAGCTCTACCCCGGGACTAGCGGGACATGAGCAGTTCTTC
>-|TRBV29-1|-|TRBJ2-1
CSVDMDSAGNEQFF
TGCAGCGTTGACATGGACTCCGCCGGCAATGAGCAGTTCTTC
>TRBD1|TRBV29-1|-|TRBJ2-5
CSVLPGQGGETQYF
TGCAGCGTCCTACCGGGACAGGGGGGCGAGACCCAGTACTTC
>-|TRBV6-6|-|TRBJ1-1
CASSYGDIEAFF
TGTGCCAGCAGTTACGGAGATATTGAAGCTTTCTTT
>TRBD1|TRBV19|-|TRBJ1-4
CASGHLPGGGNEKLFF
TGTGCCAGTGGTCATCTACCAGGGGGTGGGAATGAAAAACTGTTTTTT
>TRBD1|TRBV25-1|once|TRBJ1-2
CASSKGQHYGYTF
TGTGCCAGCAGTAAGGGACAGCACTATGGCTACACCTTC
>TRBD1|TRBV28|-|TRBJ1-2
CASSLDRVHGYTF
TGTGCCAGCAGTCTGGACAGGGTTCACGGCTACACCTTC
>TRBD2|TRBV10-3|-|TRBJ2-7
CAISGSGRVIEQYF
TGTGCCATCAGTGGTAGCGGGAGAGTGATCGAGCAGTACTTC
>TRBD2|TRBV28|once|TRBJ2-1
CASSLGLTSGVYNEQFF
TGTGCCAGCAGTTTGGGCCTAACTAGCGGGGTCTACAATGAGCAGTTCTTC
>TRBD1|TRBV28|-|TRBJ1-1
CASSLGTGKKAFF
TGTGCCAGCAGTCTGGGGACAGGGAAAAAGGCTTTCTTT
>-|TRBV7-9|-|TRBJ2-4
CASSLGAQENIQYF
TGTGCCAGCAGCCTAGGGGCCCAGGAAAACATTCAGTACTTC
>TRBD2|TRBV5-1|-|TRBJ2-5
CASSLVWISRREGGETQYF
TGCGCCAGCAGCTTAGTTTGGATTTCGCGGCGGGAGGGGGGAGAGACCCAGTACTTC
>-|TRBV9|-|TRBJ2-1
CASSVGSPGSYNEQFF
TGTGCCAGCAGCGTTGGATCCCCGGGCTCCTACAATGAGCAGTTCTTC
>-|TRBV9|-|TRBJ1-3
CASSLDTLPISSGNTIYF
TGTGCCAGCAGCCTCGACACTTTACCGATCTCTTCTGGAAACACCATATATTTT
>-|TRBV7-7|-|TRBJ2-1
CASSPDGANEQFF
TGTGCTAGCAGCCCTGATGGAGCCAATGAGCAGTTCTTC
>TRBD1|TRBV19|few|TRBJ1-5
CASSVLQGLDQPQHF
TGTGCCAGTAGTGTCCTACAGGGGTTGGATCAGCCCCAGCATTTT
>TRBD2|TRBV7-3|-|TRBJ2-7
CASWGEGAYEQYF
TGTGCCAGTTGGGGGGAGGGCGCCTACGAGCAGTACTTC
>TRBD2|TRBV10-3|-|TRBJ2-3
CAITAGAPDTQYF
TGTGCCATCACTGCGGGAGCCCCAGATACGCAGTATTTT
>TRBD2|TRBV7-3|-|TRBJ2-1
CASSFSSGRNNEQFF
TGTGCCAGCAGCTTTTCTAGCGGGAGGAACAATGAGCAGTTCTTC
>TRBD2|TRBV5-5|-|TRBJ2-3
CASSLVAGADTQYF
TGTGCCAGCAGCTTGGTAGCGGGCGCAGATACGCAGTATTTT
>-|TRBV19|-|TRBJ2-7
CASSINGRNHEQYF
TGTGCCAGTAGTATCAACGGGAGAAACCACGAGCAGTACTTC
>TRBD2|TRBV7-2|-|TRBJ2-7
CASRRAGLGMHYEQYF
TGTGCCAGCAGGCGAGCGGGATTGGGGATGCATTACGAGCAGTACTTC
>TRBD1|TRBV28|-|TRBJ2-7
CASSPGGLRQPYF
TGTGCCAGCAGCCCAGGGGGTCTTCGACAGCCGTACTTC
>TRBD2|TRBV2|-|TRBJ2-6
CASSDPAGVGGANVLTF
TGTGCCAGCAGTGACCCCGCGGGGGTGGGTGGGGCCAACGTCCTGACTTTC
>TRBD1|TRBV5-6|-|TRBJ1-6
CASRGTGGNSPLHF
TGTGCCAGCAGGGGGACAGGGGGTAATTCACCCCTCCACTTT
>TRBD2|TRBV28|-|TRBJ2-2
CASSLRLAGGPGGELFF
TGTGCCAGCAGTTTACGGCTAGCGGGAGGGCCGGGCGGGGAGCTGTTTTTT
>-|TRBV2|-|TRBJ1-5
CASSVNRQDNQPQHF
TGTGCCAGCAGTGTGAACAGGCAGGACAATCAGCCCCAGCATTTT
>-|TRBV6-5|-|TRBJ2-1
CASRSSHEQFF
TGTGCCAGCAGATCGTCTCATGAGCAGTTCTTC
>TRBD1|TRBV18|-|TRBJ1-2
CASSPRTGGEQWSYGYTF
TGTGCCAGCTCCCCACGGACAGGGGGCGAGCAGTGGTCCTATGGCTACACCTTC
>-|TRBV5-8|-|TRBJ1-3
CASSLAGAKSSGNTIYF
TGTGCCAGCAGCTTGGCTGGAGCGAAGAGCTCTGGAAACACCATATATTTT
>-|TRBV7-6|-|TRBJ1-1
CASSGGTEAFF
TGTGCCAGCAGCGGAGGCACTGAAGCTTTCTTT
>TRBD1|TRBV18|-|TRBJ2-3
CASSPLLMRGPGSDTQYF
TGTGCCAGCTCACCACTTCTGATGAGGGGGCCGGGTTCAGATACGCAGTATTTT
>TRBD2|TRBV4-3|once|TRBJ2-3
CASSRNIRLAGGDTQYF
TGCGCCAGCAGCCGTAATATCCGACTAGCGGGAGGGGATACGCAGTATTTT
>TRBD1|TRBV13|-|TRBJ1-2
CASSPGTGNYGYTF
TGTGCCAGCAGCCCCGGGACAGGGAACTATGGCTACACCTTC